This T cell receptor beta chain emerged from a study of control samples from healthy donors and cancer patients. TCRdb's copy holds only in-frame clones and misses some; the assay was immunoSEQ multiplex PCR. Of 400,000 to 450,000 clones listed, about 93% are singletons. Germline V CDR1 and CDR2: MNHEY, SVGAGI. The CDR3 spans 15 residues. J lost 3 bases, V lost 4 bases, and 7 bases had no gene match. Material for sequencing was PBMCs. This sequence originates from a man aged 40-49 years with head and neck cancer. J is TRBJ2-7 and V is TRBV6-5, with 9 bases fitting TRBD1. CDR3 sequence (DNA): TGTGCCAGCAGTTCCTCCGGGACAGGGATCTACGAGCAGTACTTC. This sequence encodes CASSSSGTGIYEQYF.